Each of the 18 T cell receptor beta chains below was sequenced from the same sample in a study of T cell responses to AZD1222 COVID-19 vaccine. Assay used: immunoSEQ multiplex PCR; TCRdb lists only in-frame clones, some missing. Here the sample spans tens of thousands of clones, approximately 89% being singletons. Material: peripheral blood, obtained on day 0 of AZD1222 vaccination. These receptor sequences come from an adult in good health.

This clone has only one observation. V is TRBV5-6 and J is TRBJ2-1; TRBD1 matches 10 bases. This CDR3 comprises 15 residues. Germline V CDR1 and CDR2: SGHDT, YYEEEE. The V and J ends lost 0 bases and 6 bases, in that order; junction bases with no gene match: 3. The CDR3 spells CASSLAGQGSNEQFF. The CDR3 region has the DNA TGTGCCAGCAGCTTGGCGGGACAGGGGAGCAATGAGCAGTTCTTC.

The chain recombines TRBV4-3 with TRBJ2-3; no definite D call. The CDR3 consists of 13 residues. The V gene lost 0 bases and the J gene lost 9 bases, with 10 bases spanning the gap. Germline CDR1 is LGHNA and CDR2 is YSLEER. The CDR3 DNA follows: TGCGCCAGCAGCCAAGATCCCTCTCAGACGCAGTATTTT. Its translation: CASSQDPSQTQYF.

This chain connects TRBV30 to TRBJ1-3; D unclear. CDR1 and CDR2 (germline): GTSNPN, SVGIG (reference sequence). This CDR3 spans 14 amino acids. The V end was cut by 0 bases, the J end by 0 bases, with 6 bases between. In nucleotides, the CDR3 is TGTGCCTGGAGTGTTGGCCGCTCTGGAAACACCATATATTTT. It encodes CAWSVGRSGNTIYF.

The chain carries TRBV12-3 or TRBV12-4 and TRBJ1-2; 7 bases align to TRBD1. This CDR3 region has 13 residues. The J segment lost 4 bases and the V segment lost 3 bases, leaving 2 bases of the junction unmatched. CDR3 nucleotides: TGTGCCAGCAGTTTGGGGACAGTCTATGGCTACACCTTC. The encoded protein is CASSLGTVYGYTF.

The J gene is TRBJ1-5, the V gene TRBV6-6; 8 bases map to TRBD1. Germline V CDR1 and CDR2: MNHNY, SVGAGI (reference sequence). J gave up 7 bases and V 5 bases, and 13 bases lay outside the gene matches. The length of the CDR3 is 16 residues. CDR3 loop: CASSPIGQGAVQPQHF. The CDR3 bases are TGTGCCAGCAGTCCCATCGGACAGGGAGCAGTCCAGCCCCAGCATTTT.

A single count supports this clone. This chain joins TRBV7-2 and TRBJ2-5; TRBD1 or TRBD2 may be the D gene (6 bases each). The germline CDR1 and CDR2 sequences are SGHTA and FQGNSA. The V end lost 5 bases, the J end lost 5 bases, and 21 bases lay between the germline ends. The CDR3 sequence is 16 residues long. The CDR3 region is CASSLRGTGRLETQYF. The CDR3, as DNA: TGTGCCAGCAGCCTGCGGGGAACAGGGAGACTGGAGACCCAGTACTTC.

The CDR3 here is CASSFVSGELFF. The CDR3 region has the DNA TGTGCCAGCAGTTTTGTTTCCGGGGAGCTGTTTTTT. This chain links TRBV12-3 or TRBV12-4 with TRBJ2-2; D unclear. The V and J ends lost 3 bases and 6 bases respectively, with 5 bases between them. The CDR3 has 12 amino acids.

The chain joins TRBV11-2 to TRBJ1-2, with D unclear. Germline V CDR1 and CDR2: SGHAT, FQNNGV. V lost 1 base, J lost 3 bases, and 15 bases lay in between. The CDR3 spans 16 residues. CDR3 residues: CASSLGSWGPDYGYTF. CDR3 DNA sequence: TGTGCCAGCAGCTTAGGCTCGTGGGGTCCGGACTATGGCTACACCTTC.

The chain combines TRBV4-1 with TRBJ2-2; perhaps TRBD2 as D (6 bases). V lost 4 bases to trimming and J lost 0 bases, with 9 bases between them. The CDR3 consists of 15 residues. Germline V gene sequence: CDR1 MGHRA, CDR2 YSYEKL. The CDR3 bases are TGCGCCAGCAGCCGAGGACTACCGAACACCGGGGAGCTGTTTTTT. Residues: CASSRGLPNTGELFF.

This sequence joins TRBV10-3 and TRBJ1-4, with TRBD1 as a possible D gene (6 bases). The V gene's germline CDR1 is ENHRY and CDR2 SYGVKD. This CDR3 has 16 residues. V lost 0 bases and J 3 bases, leaving 11 bases between the germline ends. In DNA, the CDR3 is TGTGCCATCAGTGAGTCCAGGGGCGAGGCTAATGAAAAACTGTTTTTT. Encoded protein: CAISESRGEANEKLFF.

This chain uses TRBV7-2 with TRBJ2-1; TRBD2 might be the D (5 bases). V was pared by 1 base and J by 9 bases, with 10 bases between. Germline V gene data show CDR1 as SGHTA and CDR2 as FQGNSA. CDR3 length: 13 residues. As DNA, the CDR3 is TGTGCCAGCAGCTTAGTGGGTGAGGGTGAGCAGTTCTTC. Amino acid sequence: CASSLVGEGEQFF.

V gene TRBV30 combines with J gene TRBJ2-6, with D possibly TRBD2 on 6 matching bases. V was clipped by 1 base and J by 2 bases, with 12 bases between them. CDR1 is GTSNPN, CDR2 SVGIG, per germline (reference sequence). CDR3 size: 16 residues. The CDR3: CAWSGSAGPGANVLTF. The CDR3 DNA sequence: TGTGCCTGGAGTGGGTCGGCGGGACCTGGGGCCAACGTCCTGACTTTC. Complete variable domain (other parts from reference TRBV30 and TRBJ2-6): SQTIHQWPATLVQPVGSPLSLECTVEGTSNPNLYWYRQAAGRGLQLLFYSVGIGQISSEVPQNLSASRPQDRQFILSSKKLLLSDSGFYLCAWSGSAGPGANVLTFGAGSRLTVL.

This chain uses TRBV6-2 or TRBV6-3 with TRBJ2-6, with D possibly being TRBD2 (6 bases). The length of the CDR3 is 16 residues. Germline loops: CDR1 MNHEY, CDR2 SVGEGT. V shed 4 bases and J shed 2 bases, with 12 bases lying between them. The CDR3 sequence: CASSLAGGPGANVLTF. The CDR3 DNA follows: TGTGCCAGCAGTTTGGCCGGGGGACCTGGGGCCAACGTCCTGACTTTC.

V usage is TRBV30 and J usage is TRBJ2-5; 9 bases line up with TRBD1. Trimming removed 3 bases from V and 5 bases from J; junction bases left unmatched: 13. The length of the CDR3 is 16 residues. The germline gives CDR1 GTSNPN, CDR2 SVGIG (reference sequence). The DNA of the CDR3 is TGTGCCTGGAGCCGACTGCCGGGACAGGGTTCGGAGACCCAGTACTTC. It yields the protein CAWSRLPGQGSETQYF.

The chain is built from TRBV7-9 and TRBJ1-2; D gene uncertain. The CDR3 is made up of 14 amino acids. Germline CDR1 reads SEHNR; CDR2 reads FQNEAQ (reference sequence). V was trimmed by 3 bases and J by 6 bases, leaving 14 bases between them. CDR3 sequence (DNA): TGTGCCAGCAGCTTGTCGGCAGCCTCGGATGGCTACACCTTC. It yields the protein CASSLSAASDGYTF.

V is TRBV3-1 (or the pseudogene TRBV3-2) and J is TRBJ1-1, with 8 bases aligning to TRBD1. After removal of 8 bases from V and 4 bases from J, the junction contained 9 bases not matched to a gene. The CDR3 is 14 amino acids. Germline CDR1 reads LGHDT; CDR2 reads YNNKEL (reference sequence). The DNA of the CDR3 is TGTGCCAGCTCCTGGACAGGGAGAGGCACTGAAGCTTTCTTT. This sequence encodes CASSWTGRGTEAFF.

CDR3 loop: CASSSLTGLAGAEQYF. CDR3 sequence (DNA): TGCGCCAGCAGCTCACTAACGGGACTAGCGGGGGCCGAGCAGTACTTC. V is TRBV5-1 and J is TRBJ2-7; TRBD2 matches 14 bases. The trim removed 3 bases at V and 6 bases at J, leaving 8 bases unmatched. Per the germline V gene, CDR1 is SGHRS and CDR2 is YFSETQ. The CDR3 totals 16 residues.

The chain recombines TRBV10-2 with TRBJ1-1; 7 nucleotides align to TRBD1. Unmatched junction bases numbered 1, after V lost 6 bases and J lost 0 bases. This CDR3 is 13 amino acids long. CDR1 is WSHSY, CDR2 SAAADI, per germline. CDR3 coding DNA: TGCGCCAGCAGGGGACAGATGAACACTGAAGCTTTCTTT. Its protein product is CASRGQMNTEAFF.